Below, one T cell receptor beta chain is given with its context. Its specificity is not known. Assay: immunoSEQ multiplex PCR; the TCRdb copy retains only in-frame clones and omits some. The repertoire holds under 110,000 clones, with 90% as singletons. The data were taken from a study of T cell responses to AZD1222 COVID-19 vaccine. Whole-study results and caveats: Nearly half of spike-specific TCRs reportedly target variant regions that are unmutated in the B.1.351 and B.1.1.7 variants. Spike-specific TCR breadth and depth rose after two AZD1222 doses.

The specimen was peripheral blood, collected 28 days after the second AZD1222 dose. The clonotype comes from an adult who received the AZD1222 COVID-19 vaccine.

CDR3 coding DNA: TGTGCCAGCAGTTCCGCGGACCAAGAGACCCAGTACTTC. This codes for CASSSADQETQYF. The chain has TRBV6-2 or TRBV6-3 and TRBJ2-5; D call uncertain. V lost 4 bases and J 0 bases, leaving 6 bases between the germline ends. The CDR3 covers 13 residues. Germline values: CDR1 MNHEY, CDR2 SVGEGT.